Listed below are T cell receptor beta chains from one sample, sequenced in a study of radiotherapy plus CTLA-4 blockade in lung cancer. Measured with immunoSEQ multiplex PCR; TCRdb has only the in-frame clones, and not every one. This repertoire shows about 72,000 clones, more than 75% found once; its top ten account for 7% to 8.5%. The source was peripheral blood, collected from a patient treated with radiotherapy plus ipilimumab. These receptors were obtained from a human donor with non-small cell lung cancer who had a complete response to radiotherapy plus ipilimumab. Each CDR3 is given with its conserved first and last residue. A D gene is named only where the DNA matches it firmly. Not every row has a clone size; where given, it reads once, few, many or a size class.

cdr3_length j_call d_call v_call clone_size cdr3_aa cdr3_nt
17 TRBJ1-6 - TRBV19 - CASSIDTGTQKNSPLHF TGTGCCAGTAGTATAGACACCGGGACACAAAAAAATTCACCCCTCCACTTT
16 TRBJ2-1 TRBD2 TRBV19 - CASSSKSGGARNEQFF TGTGCCAGTAGTAGTAAGAGCGGGGGGGCTCGGAATGAGCAGTTCTTC
16 TRBJ2-1 - TRBV7-9 - CASSLDGTSSYNEQFF TGTGCCAGCAGCTTAGATGGTACTAGCTCCTACAATGAGCAGTTCTTC
12 TRBJ2-1 TRBD2 TRBV19 - CASSTPGLAEVF TGTGCCAGTAGTACCCCGGGACTAGCGGAAGTCTTC
14 TRBJ1-1 - TRBV5-1 few CASSSSGSNTEAFF TGCGCCAGCAGCTCCAGTGGGTCGAACACTGAAGCTTTCTTT
14 TRBJ1-5 - TRBV7-8 - CASSSADWNQPQHF TGTGCCAGCAGCTCCGCCGACTGGAACCAGCCCCAGCATTTT
15 TRBJ2-2 TRBD2 TRBV7-2 once CASSRASGTAGELFF TGTGCCAGCAGCAGGGCTAGCGGGACCGCGGGGGAGCTGTTTTTT
14 TRBJ2-6 - TRBV7-2 - CASSLAVGANVLTF TGTGCCAGCAGCTTAGCGGTGGGGGCCAACGTCCTGACTTTC
16 TRBJ2-2 - TRBV7-6 - CASSYGLRWNTGELFF TGTGCCAGCAGCTACGGACTCCGGTGGAACACCGGGGAGCTGTTTTTT
16 TRBJ2-2 TRBD1 TRBV18 - CASSPRGQGAIGELFF TGTGCCAGCTCACCACGTGGACAGGGGGCCATAGGGGAGCTGTTTTTT
15 TRBJ2-5 - TRBV7-2 - CASSPPASAQETQYF TGTGCCAGCAGCCCACCGGCTAGCGCCCAAGAGACCCAGTACTTC
12 TRBJ1-2 - TRBV27 - CASSNSRGGYTF TGTGCCAGCAGTAATTCTCGGGGGGGCTACACCTTC
16 TRBJ2-5 - TRBV4-1 - CASSQEGTRRAETQYF TGCGCCAGCAGCCAAGAGGGGACTCGGAGGGCAGAGACCCAGTACTTC
14 TRBJ2-2 TRBD2 TRBV7-9 - CASSWGLDPGELFF TGTGCCAGCAGCTGGGGACTAGACCCCGGGGAGCTGTTTTTT
12 TRBJ1-3 - TRBV29-1 - CSGTDTGNTIYF TGCAGCGGAACAGATACAGGAAACACCATATATTTT
15 TRBJ2-7 TRBD1 TRBV11-3 - CASSLELGQGSEQYF TGTGCCAGCAGCTTAGAACTGGGACAGGGGAGCGAGCAGTACTTC
16 TRBJ2-1 - TRBV18 - CASSPPILGSHNEQFF TGTGCCAGCTCACCACCAATCCTGGGGTCCCACAATGAGCAGTTCTTC
15 TRBJ1-1 TRBD1 TRBV7-9 once CASRTGTGARTEAFF TGTGCCAGCAGGACAGGGACAGGGGCTCGGACTGAAGCTTTCTTT
14 TRBJ2-7 - TRBV2 - CASTAGDVFYEQYF TGTGCCAGCACTGCCGGGGACGTATTCTACGAGCAGTACTTC
16 TRBJ1-6 - TRBV27 - CASSFLSGAQGSPLHF TGTGCCAGCAGTTTTTTATCCGGGGCGCAGGGTTCACCCCTCCACTTT
15 TRBJ2-1 TRBD1 TRBV4-3 - CASSQDPTGVNEQFF TGCGCCAGCAGCCAAGACCCAACAGGGGTCAATGAGCAGTTCTTC
12 TRBJ2-3 - TRBV13 - CASSFVPYTQYF TGTGCCAGCAGCTTTGTGCCGTATACGCAGTATTTT
14 TRBJ2-5 TRBD1 TRBV28 few CASSQGGQQETQYF TGTGCCAGCAGTCAAGGGGGACAGCAAGAGACCCAGTACTTC
14 TRBJ2-5 - TRBV7-6 - CASSRPSSGETQYF TGTGCCAGCAGCCGCCCGTCGTCAGGGGAGACCCAGTACTTC
18 TRBJ2-6 TRBD2 TRBV28 - CASSQPGLAFSGANVLTF TGTGCCAGCAGTCAGCCGGGACTAGCCTTCTCTGGGGCCAACGTCCTGACTTTC
12 TRBJ1-2 TRBD1 TRBV19 - CASSRDSYDYTF TGTGCCAGTAGCAGGGACAGCTATGACTACACCTTC